This TCR beta chain is from a study of graft-versus-host responses after intestinal transplantation. Study as a whole: In this cohort, recipients had multivisceral, liver-intestinal, or isolated intestinal transplants. Every recipient had anti-thymocyte globulin induction and roughly three years of tacrolimus plus steroids.

CDR1 is SGHRS, CDR2 YFSETQ, per germline. V lost 2 bases and J lost 0; bases outside the gene matches: 5. The CDR3 is made up of 18 amino acids. Sequencing used immunoSEQ multiplex PCR; TCRdb keeps in-frame clones, though not all of them. This sample yields around 40,000 clones, of which less than 95% are seen a single time; over 0.2% belongs to the top ten. In its sample, this clone was seen once. Its antigen is currently unknown. General study points: Among recipient marrow samples, GvH clones were found; some appeared first in ileum or blood. Association was observed between peak circulating GvH clone levels and early post-transplant HvG declines.

Source: unstimulated CD4+ T cells sorted from spleen or lymph node cells, taken before transplant. The origin of this receptor is a human donor who was the organ donor for an intestinal transplant. The V gene is TRBV5-1, the J gene TRBJ2-6; 10 nucleotides align to TRBD2. This CDR3 is CASSLAGGPGSGANVLTF. CDR3 coding DNA: TGCGCCAGCAGCTTAGCGGGGGGGCCGGGCTCTGGGGCCAACGTCCTGACTTTC.